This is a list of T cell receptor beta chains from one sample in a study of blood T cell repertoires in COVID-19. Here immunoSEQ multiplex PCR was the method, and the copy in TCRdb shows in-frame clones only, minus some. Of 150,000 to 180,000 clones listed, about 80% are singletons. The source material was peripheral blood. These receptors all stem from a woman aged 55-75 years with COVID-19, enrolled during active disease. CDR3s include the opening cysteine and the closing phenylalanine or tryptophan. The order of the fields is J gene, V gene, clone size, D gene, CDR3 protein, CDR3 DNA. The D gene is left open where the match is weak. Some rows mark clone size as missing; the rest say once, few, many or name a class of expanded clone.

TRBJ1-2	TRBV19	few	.	CASYSARVNYGYTF	TGTGCCAGTTATTCCGCGAGGGTCAACTATGGCTACACCTTC
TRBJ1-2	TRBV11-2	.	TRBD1	CASSSRDRRQRAAGGYTF	TGTGCCAGCAGCTCAAGGGACAGGAGGCAACGGGCTGCTGGGGGCTACACCTTC
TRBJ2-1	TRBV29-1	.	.	CSVEFGGFEQFF	TGCAGCGTTGAATTCGGAGGGTTTGAGCAGTTCTTC
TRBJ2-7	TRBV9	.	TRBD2	CASSVVAGGYEQYF	TGTGCCAGCAGCGTAGTAGCGGGAGGGTACGAGCAGTACTTC
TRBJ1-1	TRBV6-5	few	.	CASSYGGNTEAFF	TGTGCCAGCAGTTACGGCGGGAACACTGAAGCTTTCTTT
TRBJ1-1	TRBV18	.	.	CASSRGGTEAFF	TGTGCCAGCTCACGAGGGGGCACTGAAGCTTTCTTT
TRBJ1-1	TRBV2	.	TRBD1	CASRETGQTTEAFF	TGTGCCAGCCGAGAGACAGGGCAGACCACTGAAGCTTTCTTT
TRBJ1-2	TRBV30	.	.	CAWSPGFGYGYTF	TGTGCCTGGAGCCCGGGGTTCGGCTATGGCTACACCTTC
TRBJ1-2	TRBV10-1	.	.	CASSESEDYGYTF	TGCGCCAGCAGTGAGTCGGAGGACTATGGCTACACCTTC
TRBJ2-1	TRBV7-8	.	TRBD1	CASSGHRGLLSYNEQFF	TGTGCCAGCAGCGGCCACAGGGGGCTCTTGTCCTACAATGAGCAGTTCTTC
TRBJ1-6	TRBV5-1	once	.	CASRSQGPGSYNSPLHF	TGCGCCAGCAGGTCACAGGGTCCCGGCTCCTATAATTCACCCCTCCACTTT
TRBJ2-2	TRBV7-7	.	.	CASSGLRDGELFF	TGTGCCAGCAGCGGACTCCGGGACGGGGAGCTGTTTTTT
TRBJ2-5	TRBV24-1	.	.	CATSDFTVEETQYF	TGTGCCACCAGTGATTTTACAGTCGAAGAGACCCAGTACTTC
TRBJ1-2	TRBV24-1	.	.	CATSDSSYGYTF	TGTGCCACCAGCGACAGTTCATATGGCTACACCTTC
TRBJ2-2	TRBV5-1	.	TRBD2	CASSLGLVGTGELFF	TGCGCCAGCTCCCTAGGACTAGTGGGCACCGGGGAGCTGTTTTTT
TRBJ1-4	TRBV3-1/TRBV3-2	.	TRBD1	CASSQRTGGYGEKLFF	TGTGCCAGCAGCCAAAGGACAGGGGGTTACGGTGAAAAACTGTTTTTT
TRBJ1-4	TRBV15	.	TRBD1	CATSSGNGQGQGKLFF	TGTGCCACCAGCAGTGGGAACGGACAGGGGCAGGGAAAACTGTTTTTT
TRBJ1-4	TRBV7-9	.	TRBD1	CASSFGTDREKLFF	TGTGCCAGCAGCTTCGGGACAGATAGGGAAAAACTGTTTTTT
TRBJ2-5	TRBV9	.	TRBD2	CASSGLAGKETQYF	TGTGCCAGCAGCGGATTAGCGGGTAAAGAGACCCAGTACTTC
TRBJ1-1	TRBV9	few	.	CASSVVSGSTEAFF	TGTGCCAGCAGCGTAGTTTCGGGAAGCACTGAAGCTTTCTTT
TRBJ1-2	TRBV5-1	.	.	CASSLSSGVVGYTF	TGCGCCAGCAGCTTGTCATCGGGGGTGGTCGGCTACACCTTC
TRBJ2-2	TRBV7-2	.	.	CASSQTGFGELFF	TGTGCCAGCAGCCAAACAGGGTTCGGGGAGCTGTTTTTT
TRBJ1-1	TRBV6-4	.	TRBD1	CASSVDRVSTEAFF	TGTGCCAGCAGTGTGGACAGGGTATCGACTGAAGCTTTCTTT
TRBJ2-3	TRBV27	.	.	CASSSPTGLGTDTQYF	TGTGCCAGCAGTTCACCGACAGGCTTGGGCACAGATACGCAGTATTTT
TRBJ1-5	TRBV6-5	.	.	CASSYGQISNQPQHF	TGTGCCAGCAGTTACGGTCAGATTAGCAATCAGCCCCAGCATTTT
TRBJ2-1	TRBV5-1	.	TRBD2	CASSLVASGSISEQFF	TGCGCCAGCAGCTTGGTGGCTAGCGGGAGTATAAGTGAGCAGTTCTTC
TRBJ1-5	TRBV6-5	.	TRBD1	CASRGGQASQPQHF	TGTGCCAGCAGGGGTGGACAGGCCTCTCAGCCCCAGCATTTT
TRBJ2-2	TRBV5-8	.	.	CASSLGRENTGELFF	TGTGCCAGCAGCTTGGGGCGGGAGAACACCGGGGAGCTGTTTTTT
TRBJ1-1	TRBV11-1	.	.	CASSLMDSLAEAFF	TGTGCCAGCAGCTTAATGGACAGTTTGGCTGAAGCTTTCTTT
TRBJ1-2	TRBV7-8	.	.	CASSLFVLANYGYTF	TGTGCCAGCAGCTTATTCGTCTTAGCTAACTATGGCTACACCTTC
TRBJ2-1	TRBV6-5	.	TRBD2	CATTFSGVAQFF	TGTGCCACTACGTTTAGCGGGGTCGCTCAGTTCTTC
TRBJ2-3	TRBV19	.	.	CASRLQGGTDTQYF	TGTGCCAGTAGACTACAGGGCGGCACAGATACGCAGTATTTT
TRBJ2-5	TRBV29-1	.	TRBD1	CSVEVRDRGLETQYF	TGCAGCGTTGAAGTCCGGGACAGGGGATTGGAGACCCAGTACTTC
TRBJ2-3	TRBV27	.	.	CASGELGPQSDTQYF	TGTGCCAGCGGCGAACTGGGCCCTCAATCAGATACGCAGTATTTT
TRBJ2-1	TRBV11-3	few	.	CASSYSRGGHNEQFF	TGTGCCAGCAGCTACTCAAGGGGGGGACACAATGAGCAGTTCTTC
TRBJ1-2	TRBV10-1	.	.	CASSEQTNYGYTF	TGCGCCAGCAGTGAGCAGACTAACTATGGCTACACCTTC
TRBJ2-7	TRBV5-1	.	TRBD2	CASSSGLAGGYEQYF	TGCGCCAGCAGCTCCGGACTAGCGGGCGGTTACGAGCAGTACTTC
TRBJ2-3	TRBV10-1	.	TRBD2	CASSGSSGSRIDTQYF	TGCGCCAGCAGTGGCTCTAGCGGGAGCAGGATAGATACGCAGTATTTT
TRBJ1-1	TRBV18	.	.	CASSPLLNTEAFF	TGTGCCAGCTCACCACTATTGAACACTGAAGCTTTCTTT
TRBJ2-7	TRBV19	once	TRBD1	CASSPRDSRGGQYF	TGTGCCAGTAGTCCCAGGGACAGCCGAGGAGGGCAGTACTTC
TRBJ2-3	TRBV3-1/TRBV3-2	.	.	CASSQALSTDTQYF	TGTGCCAGCAGCCAAGCGTTAAGCACAGATACGCAGTATTTT